This TCR beta chain came from a study of shared clonotypes between healthy human individuals. Across the whole study: In total, the donors were two women and a few men aged 18 to 49.

This CDR3 region has 15 residues. CDR1 is MGHRA and CDR2 is YSYEKL in the germline V gene. Trimming took off 6 bases at V and 0 bases at J, with 12 bases between the two ends. Regarding the study as a whole: Some clonotypes were shared by all four sorted-subset donors, while others were not shared. The non-shared ones had lower generation probabilities than the shared ones. On the whole, naive subsets had larger estimated richness than memory subsets had.

Measured with immunoSEQ multiplex PCR; TCRdb has only the in-frame clones, and not every one. Here the sample spans about 820,000 clones, around 93% being singletons. Positive CCR7 selection of CD45RO-negative cells yielded the naive CD8 cells, and terminally differentiated effector memory CD45RA+ cells were excluded. In regard to this clone: Antigen unknown.

The sequencing sample was made of naive CD8+ T cells sorted from blood. The V call is TRBV4-1, the J call TRBJ2-1, with D uncertain. This clonotype originated in a young man in good health. CDR3 amino acids: CASSPLESSYNEQFF. In nucleotides, the CDR3 is TGCGCCAGCAGTCCGCTCGAGAGCTCCTACAATGAGCAGTTCTTC.